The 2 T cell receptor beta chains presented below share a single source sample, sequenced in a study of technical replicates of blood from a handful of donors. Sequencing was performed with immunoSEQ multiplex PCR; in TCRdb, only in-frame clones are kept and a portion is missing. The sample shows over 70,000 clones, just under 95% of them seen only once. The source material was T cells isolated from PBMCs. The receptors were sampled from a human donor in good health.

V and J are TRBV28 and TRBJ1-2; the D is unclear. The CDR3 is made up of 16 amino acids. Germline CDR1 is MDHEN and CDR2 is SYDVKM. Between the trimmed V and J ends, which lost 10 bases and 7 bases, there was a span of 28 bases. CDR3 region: CATPGEGPRSLGGYTF. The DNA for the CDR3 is TGTGCCACCCCAGGTGAGGGTCCTCGGTCCTTGGGTGGCTACACCTTC.

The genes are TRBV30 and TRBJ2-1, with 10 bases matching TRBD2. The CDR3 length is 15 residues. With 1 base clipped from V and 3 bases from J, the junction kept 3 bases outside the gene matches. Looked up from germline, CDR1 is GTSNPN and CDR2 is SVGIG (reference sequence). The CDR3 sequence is CAWSEAGGRYNEQFF. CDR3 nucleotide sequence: TGTGCCTGGAGTGAAGCGGGAGGGCGCTACAATGAGCAGTTCTTC.